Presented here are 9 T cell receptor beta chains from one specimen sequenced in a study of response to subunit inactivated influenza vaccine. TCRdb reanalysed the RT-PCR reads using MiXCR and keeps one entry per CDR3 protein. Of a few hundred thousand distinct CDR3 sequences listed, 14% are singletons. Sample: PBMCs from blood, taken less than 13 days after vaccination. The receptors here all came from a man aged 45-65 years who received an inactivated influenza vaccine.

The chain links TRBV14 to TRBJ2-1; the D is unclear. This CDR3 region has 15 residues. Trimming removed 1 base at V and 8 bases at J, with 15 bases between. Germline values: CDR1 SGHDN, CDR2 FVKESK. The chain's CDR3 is CASSQVWVQRDEQFF. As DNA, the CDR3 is TGTGCCAGCAGCCAAGTTTGGGTCCAAAGGGATGAGCAGTTCTTC.

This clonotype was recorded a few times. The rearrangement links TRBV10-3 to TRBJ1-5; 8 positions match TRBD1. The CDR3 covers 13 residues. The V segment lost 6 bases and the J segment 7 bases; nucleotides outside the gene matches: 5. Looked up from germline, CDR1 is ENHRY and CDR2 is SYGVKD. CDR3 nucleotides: TGTGCCATCAGCCTGACAGGGGAACAGCCCCAGCATTTT. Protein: CAISLTGEQPQHF.

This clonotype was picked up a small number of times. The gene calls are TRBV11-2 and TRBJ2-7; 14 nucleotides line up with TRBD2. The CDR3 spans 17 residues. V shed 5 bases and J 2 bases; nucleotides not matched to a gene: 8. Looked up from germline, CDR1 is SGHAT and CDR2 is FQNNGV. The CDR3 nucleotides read TGTGCCAGCAGCGGCGGGACTAGCGGGAGACGTGCCTACGAGCAGTACTTC. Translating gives CASSGGTSGRRAYEQYF.

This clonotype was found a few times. This chain's CDR3 is CASTFTGSPSGVETQYF. The DNA for the CDR3 is TGTGCCAGCACCTTTACGGGGTCCCCTAGCGGGGTAGAGACCCAGTACTTC. V gene TRBV7-9 combines with J gene TRBJ2-5; TRBD2 aligns across 9 bases. From germline, CDR1 is SEHNR and CDR2 FQNEAQ (reference sequence). The CDR3 has 17 residues. With V trimmed by 7 bases and J by 4 bases, 16 bases remained unmatched.

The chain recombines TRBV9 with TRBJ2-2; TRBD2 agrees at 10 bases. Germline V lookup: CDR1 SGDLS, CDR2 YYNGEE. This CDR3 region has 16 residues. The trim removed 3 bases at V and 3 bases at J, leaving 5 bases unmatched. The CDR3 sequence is CASSEGAGGDTGELFF. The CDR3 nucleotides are TGTGCCAGCAGCGAGGGAGCGGGGGGGGACACCGGGGAGCTGTTTTTT.

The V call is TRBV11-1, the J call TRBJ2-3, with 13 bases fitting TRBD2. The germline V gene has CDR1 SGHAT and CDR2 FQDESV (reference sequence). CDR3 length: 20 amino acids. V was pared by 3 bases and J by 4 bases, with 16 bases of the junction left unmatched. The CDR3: CASSFDDTWTSGGDPDTQYF. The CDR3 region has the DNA TGTGCCAGCAGCTTCGACGACACTTGGACTAGCGGGGGAGACCCAGATACGCAGTATTTT.

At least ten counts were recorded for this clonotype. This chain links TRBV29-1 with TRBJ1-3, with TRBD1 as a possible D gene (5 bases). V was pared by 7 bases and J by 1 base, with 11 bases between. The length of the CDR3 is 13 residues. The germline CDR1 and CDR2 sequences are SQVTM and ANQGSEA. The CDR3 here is CSAVGASGNTIYF. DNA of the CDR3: TGCAGCGCTGTTGGGGCTTCTGGAAACACCATATATTTT.

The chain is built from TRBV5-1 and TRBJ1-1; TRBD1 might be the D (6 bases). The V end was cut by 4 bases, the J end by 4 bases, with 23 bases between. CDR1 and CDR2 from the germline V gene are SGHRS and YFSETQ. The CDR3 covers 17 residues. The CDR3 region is CASSLRQVWGNFTEAFF. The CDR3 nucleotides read TGCGCCAGCAGCCTCAGACAGGTGTGGGGAAATTTCACTGAAGCTTTCTTT.

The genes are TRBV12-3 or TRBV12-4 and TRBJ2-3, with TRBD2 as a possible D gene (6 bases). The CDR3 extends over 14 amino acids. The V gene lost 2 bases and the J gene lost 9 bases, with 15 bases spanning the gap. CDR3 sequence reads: CASSLWEEANTQYF. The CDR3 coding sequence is TGTGCCAGCAGTTTATGGGAGGAAGCCAACACGCAGTATTTT.